The source of this T cell receptor (beta chain) is a study of blood T cell repertoires in COVID-19. Study-level background: There were acute and convalescent COVID-19 samples, and they came from the United States, Italy and Spain. Nucleic acid was either cDNA or gDNA, and it came from T cells, B-cell-depleted T cells, or PBMCs.

Study processing details: Amplifying reference gene primers gave estimates of nucleated cell counts. Assay: immunoSEQ multiplex PCR; the TCRdb copy retains only in-frame clones and omits some. V, J and clone size reflect that table, while D and trimming were determined from the DNA. The sample consists of around 15,000 clones, about 90% of them appearing once. This clone was observed a single time. This CDR3 is built from 13 residues. CDR1 is SGHAT and CDR2 is FQNNGV in the germline V gene. V was pared by 3 bases and J by 12 bases, with 9 bases of the junction left unmatched. The TCR originated in a man between 60 and 75 years old with active COVID-19. This chain joins TRBV11-2 and TRBJ1-2; the match to TRBD1 covers 8 bases. The sample was peripheral blood. The DNA of the CDR3 is TGTGCCAGCAGCTTCGACAGGGGCGCCCTTCACACCTTC. Its translation is CASSFDRGALHTF.